Listed below are T cell receptor beta chains from one sample, sequenced in a study of neoadjuvant anti-PD-1 for oral cavity cancer. Using immunoSEQ multiplex PCR, the repertoire was profiled, and TCRdb retains in-frame clones only, with some absent. The sample includes around 67,000 clones, about 90% of them seen just once. Sequences were derived from PBMCs, sampled after nivolumab (anti-PD-1) treatment. All receptors derive from a person aged 40 to 85 with oral cavity squamous cell carcinoma. Both conserved end residues are trimmed from each CDR3. D genes are given only for firm matches.

TRBV11-3 NA ASSSTDTQY
TRBV6-1 NA ASSDPWDTQY
TRBV6-5 TRBD1 ASRRQGLNNEQF
TRBV27 TRBD1 ASRLTGGGNTIY
TRBV6-6 NA ASIVVGGANTGELF
TRBV9 TRBD1 ASSWKQGADTEAF
TRBV5-1 NA ASSLFTGELF
TRBV4-2 TRBD2 ASSQDPLGLAGRSEQF
TRBV5-1 TRBD2 ASSSGMTSGKNTDTQY
TRBV4-1 NA ASSQVTQRPYYGYT
TRBV7-7 TRBD1 ASSLGAWERDRGKDTQY
TRBV20-1 NA SAREGYT
TRBV7-9 TRBD2 ASSQGLAGMVNEQF
TRBV5-6 NA ASRRGHLYEQY
TRBV6-6 TRBD1 ASRLGTGGNTIY
TRBV27 NA ASSFLRTGLQETQY